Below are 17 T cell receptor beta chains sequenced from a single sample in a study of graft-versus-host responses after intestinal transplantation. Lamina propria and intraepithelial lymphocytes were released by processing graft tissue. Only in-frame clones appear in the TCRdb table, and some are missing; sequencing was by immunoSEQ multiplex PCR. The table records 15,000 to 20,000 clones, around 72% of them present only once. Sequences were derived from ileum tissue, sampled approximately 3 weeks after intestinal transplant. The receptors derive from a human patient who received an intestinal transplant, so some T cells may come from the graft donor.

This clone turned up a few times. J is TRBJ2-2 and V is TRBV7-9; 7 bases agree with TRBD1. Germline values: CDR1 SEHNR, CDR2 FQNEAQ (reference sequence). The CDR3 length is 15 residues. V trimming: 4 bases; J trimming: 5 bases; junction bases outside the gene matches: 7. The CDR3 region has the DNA TGTGCCAGCAGCTCTACAGGGGAAGGGACCGGGGAGCTGTTTTTT. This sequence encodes CASSSTGEGTGELFF.

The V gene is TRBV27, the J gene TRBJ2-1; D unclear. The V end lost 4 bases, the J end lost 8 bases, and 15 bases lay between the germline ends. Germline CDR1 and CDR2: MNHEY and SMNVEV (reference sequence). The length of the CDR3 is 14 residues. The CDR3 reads CASSWQTPYHEQFF. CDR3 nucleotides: TGTGCCAGCAGTTGGCAAACCCCTTATCATGAGCAGTTCTTC.

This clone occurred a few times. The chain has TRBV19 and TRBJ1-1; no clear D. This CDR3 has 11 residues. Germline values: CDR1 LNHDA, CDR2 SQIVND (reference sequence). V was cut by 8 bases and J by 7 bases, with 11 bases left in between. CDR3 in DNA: TGTGCCAGTGGAGATGACGATGAAGCTTTCTTT. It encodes CASGDDDEAFF.

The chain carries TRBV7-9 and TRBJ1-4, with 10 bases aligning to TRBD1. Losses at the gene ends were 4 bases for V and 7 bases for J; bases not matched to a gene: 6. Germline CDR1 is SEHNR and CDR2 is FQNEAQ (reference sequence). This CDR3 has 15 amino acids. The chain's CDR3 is CASSSSGTGVEKLFF. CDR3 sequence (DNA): TGTGCCAGCAGCTCATCCGGGACAGGGGTTGAAAAACTGTTTTTT.

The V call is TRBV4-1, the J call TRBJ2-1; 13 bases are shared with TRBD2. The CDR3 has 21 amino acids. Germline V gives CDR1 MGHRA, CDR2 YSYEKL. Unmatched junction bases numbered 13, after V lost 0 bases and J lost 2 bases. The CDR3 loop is CASSQDRVQTSGRKTYNEQFF. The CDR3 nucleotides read TGCGCCAGCAGCCAAGACCGGGTTCAGACTAGCGGGAGGAAGACCTACAATGAGCAGTTCTTC.

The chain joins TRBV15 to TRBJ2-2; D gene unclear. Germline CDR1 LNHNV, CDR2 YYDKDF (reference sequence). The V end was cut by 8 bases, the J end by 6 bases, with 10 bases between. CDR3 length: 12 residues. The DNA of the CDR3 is TGTGCCACCCATTCAGTCGCCGGGGAGCTGTTTTTT. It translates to CATHSVAGELFF.

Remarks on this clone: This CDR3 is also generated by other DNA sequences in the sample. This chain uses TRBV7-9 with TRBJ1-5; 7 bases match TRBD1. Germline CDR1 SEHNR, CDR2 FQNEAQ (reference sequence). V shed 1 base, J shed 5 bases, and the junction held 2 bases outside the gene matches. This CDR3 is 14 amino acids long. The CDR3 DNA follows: TGTGCCAGCAGCTTAGGGGACAGCGATCAGCCCCAGCATTTT. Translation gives CASSLGDSDQPQHF.

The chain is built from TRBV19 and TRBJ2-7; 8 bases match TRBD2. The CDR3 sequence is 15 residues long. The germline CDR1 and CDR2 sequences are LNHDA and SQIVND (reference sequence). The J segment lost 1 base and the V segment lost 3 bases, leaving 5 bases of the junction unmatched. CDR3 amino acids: CASSIGRAPSYEQYF. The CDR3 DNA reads TGTGCCAGTAGTATCGGGAGGGCCCCATCCTACGAGCAGTACTTC.

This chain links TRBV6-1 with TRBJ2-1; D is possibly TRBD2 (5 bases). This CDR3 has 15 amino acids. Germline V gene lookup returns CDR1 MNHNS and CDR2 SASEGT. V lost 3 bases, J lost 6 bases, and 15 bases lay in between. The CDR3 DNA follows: TGTGCCAGCAGTGAGCGGGCAGACGGGTTCAATGAGCAGTTCTTC. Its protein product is CASSERADGFNEQFF.

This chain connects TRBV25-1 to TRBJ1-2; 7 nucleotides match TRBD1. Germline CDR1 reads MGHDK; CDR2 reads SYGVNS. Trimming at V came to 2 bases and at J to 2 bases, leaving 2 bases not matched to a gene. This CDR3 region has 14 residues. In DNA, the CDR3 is TGTGCCAGCAGTGAACCGACAGGGAACTATGGCTACACCTTC. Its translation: CASSEPTGNYGYTF.

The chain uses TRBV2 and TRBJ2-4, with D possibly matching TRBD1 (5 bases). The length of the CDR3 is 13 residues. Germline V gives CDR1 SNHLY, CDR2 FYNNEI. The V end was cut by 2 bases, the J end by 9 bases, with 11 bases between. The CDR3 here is CASSEYRMSIQYF. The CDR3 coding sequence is TGTGCCAGCAGTGAATACAGGATGAGCATTCAGTACTTC.

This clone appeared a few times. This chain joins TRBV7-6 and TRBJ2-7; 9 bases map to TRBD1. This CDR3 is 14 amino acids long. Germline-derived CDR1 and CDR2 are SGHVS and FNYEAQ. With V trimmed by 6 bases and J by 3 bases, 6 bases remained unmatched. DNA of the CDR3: TGTGCCAGCAGTGACGGGACAGGGAACTACGAGCAGTACTTC. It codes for CASSDGTGNYEQYF. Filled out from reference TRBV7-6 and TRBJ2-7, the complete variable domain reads GAGVSQSPRYKVTKRGQDVALRCDPISGHVSLYWYRQALGQGPEFLTYFNYEAQQDKSGLPNDRFSAERPEGSISTLTIQRTEQRDSAMYRCASSDGTGNYEQYFGPGTRLTVT.

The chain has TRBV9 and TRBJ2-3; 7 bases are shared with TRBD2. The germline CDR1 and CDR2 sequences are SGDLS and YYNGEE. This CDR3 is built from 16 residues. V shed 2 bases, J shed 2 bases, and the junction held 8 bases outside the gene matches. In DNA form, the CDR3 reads TGTGCCAGCAGCGTCTTCAGCGGGGTCGACACAGATACGCAGTATTTT. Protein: CASSVFSGVDTDTQYF. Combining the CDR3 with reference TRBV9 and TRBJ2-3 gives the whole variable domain DSGVTQTPKHLITATGQRVTLRCSPRSGDLSVYWYQQSLDQGLQFLIQYYNGEERAKGNILERFSAQQFPDLHSELNLSSLELGDSALYFCASSVFSGVDTDTQYFGPGTRLTVL.

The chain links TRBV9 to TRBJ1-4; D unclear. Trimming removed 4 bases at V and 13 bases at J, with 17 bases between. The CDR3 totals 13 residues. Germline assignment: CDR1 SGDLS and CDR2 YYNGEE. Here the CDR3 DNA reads TGTGCCAGCAGCCCGAGCCACCGGGAGAGACTGTTTTTT. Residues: CASSPSHRERLFF.

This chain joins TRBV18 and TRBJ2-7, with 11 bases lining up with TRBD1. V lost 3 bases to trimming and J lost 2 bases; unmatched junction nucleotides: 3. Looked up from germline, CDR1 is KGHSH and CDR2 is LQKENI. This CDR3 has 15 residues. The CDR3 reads CASSPGQGATYEQYF. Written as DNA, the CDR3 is TGTGCCAGCTCACCTGGACAGGGGGCAACCTACGAGCAGTACTTC.

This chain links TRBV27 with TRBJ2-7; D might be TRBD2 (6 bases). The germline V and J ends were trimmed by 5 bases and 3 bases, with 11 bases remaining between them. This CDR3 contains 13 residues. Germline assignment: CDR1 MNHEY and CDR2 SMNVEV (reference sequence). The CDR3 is CASSPGRLYEQYF. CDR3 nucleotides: TGTGCCAGCAGTCCTGGGAGGCTCTACGAGCAGTACTTC.

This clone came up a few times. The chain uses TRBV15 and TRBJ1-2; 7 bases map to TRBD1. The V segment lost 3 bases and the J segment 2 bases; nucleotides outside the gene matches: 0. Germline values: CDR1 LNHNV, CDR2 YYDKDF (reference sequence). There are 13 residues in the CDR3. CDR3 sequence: CATSSRGNYGYTF. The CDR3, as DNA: TGTGCCACCAGCAGCAGGGGGAACTATGGCTACACCTTC.